A single sample gave rise to the 25 T cell receptor beta chains below, sequenced in a study of T cells in women clearing cervical HPV infection. Assay used: immunoSEQ multiplex PCR; TCRdb lists only in-frame clones, some missing. The sample holds roughly 30,000 clones. Specimen: blood buffy coat. The receptors here all came from a woman aged 18 to 75 with a cervical HPV16 infection that either progressed to CIN3+ or cleared (not recorded which).

Concerning this clone itself: Read data end 3 residues before the CDR3 end; the end is taken from the germline J gene. The rearrangement uses TRBV2 and TRBJ2-4; tentative D call: TRBD1 (5 bases). The CDR3 is 14 amino acids. Germline CDR1 reads SNHLY; CDR2 reads FYNNEI. Trimming shortened V by 4 bases and J by 9 bases, and 16 bases separated the two germline ends. The covered CDR3 bases are TGTGCCAGCAGTGCCGACAGTCCTAGGAGCATT. It specifies CASSADSPRSI. The full CDR3 protein reads CASSADSPRSIQYF.

Of note for this clone: The read ends 3 residues before the CDR3 terminus; that terminus is restored from the germline J gene. This chain joins TRBV18 and TRBJ2-2, with TRBD1 matching 8 bases. Germline CDR1 and CDR2: KGHSH and LQKENI. This CDR3 region has 12 residues. The CDR3 reads CASSATGVELFF. Incomplete CDR3 DNA: TGTGCCAGCTCAGCGACAGGGGTTGAG.

A word on this clone: The read ends 3 residues shy of where the CDR3 ends; the end is completed using the germline J gene. V and J are TRBV15 and TRBJ1-5, with 7 bases aligning to TRBD1. V lost 0 bases and J lost 4; bases outside the gene matches: 0. CDR3 length: 14 amino acids. Germline CDR1 and CDR2: LNHNV and YYDKDF (reference sequence). The sequenced part of the CDR3 DNA is TGTGCCACCAGCAGAGAGGGACAGAATCAGCCC. Amino acid sequence: CATSREGQNQP. The CDR3 reads in full as CATSREGQNQPQHF. Complete variable domain (other parts from reference TRBV15 and TRBJ1-5): DAMVIQNPRYQVTQFGKPVTLSCSQTLNHNVMYWYQQKSSQAPKLLFHYYDKDFNNEADTPDNFQSRRPNTSFCFLDIRSPGLGDTAMYLCATSREGQNQPQHFGDGTRLSIL.

A remark on this clone: The read gets to within 3 residues of the CDR3 end, and the germline J gene fills in the rest. The V and J genes are TRBV18 and TRBJ1-2, with 7 bases fitting TRBD1. The CDR3 consists of 15 residues. Germline loops: CDR1 KGHSH, CDR2 LQKENI. The CDR3 is CASSPISSGTDTYTF. CDR3 DNA, as far as it was read: TGTGCCAGCTCACCAATTTCTTCGGGGACAGATACC.

In regard to this clone: The CDR3 goes on 3 residues after the read ends, and that part is filled in from the germline J gene. The chain links TRBV20-1 to TRBJ2-6; D gene unclear. V was shortened by 3 bases and J by 0 bases, with 6 bases between the two germline ends. CDR3 length equals 14 residues. Germline V gives CDR1 DFQATT, CDR2 SNEGSKA (reference sequence). The CDR3 sequence is CSARYYSGANVLTF. The DNA read from the CDR3 is TGCAGTGCTAGGTACTACTCTGGGGCCAACGTC.

As concerns this clone: The observed sequence ends 3 residues before the CDR3 terminus, with the missing tail filled in from the germline J gene. The V gene is TRBV6-2 or TRBV6-3, the J gene TRBJ2-1, with a weak D call TRBD1 (6 bases). From germline, CDR1 is MNHEY and CDR2 SVGEGT. The V end lost 5 bases, the J end lost 5 bases, and 10 bases lay between the germline ends. This CDR3 has 13 residues. CDR3 amino acids: CASSTGHNNEQFF. Partial CDR3 DNA: TGTGCCAGCAGTACGGGACACAACAATGAG.

With respect to this clone: The DNA ends 3 residues before the CDR3 does, and the rest of the CDR3 is filled in from the germline J gene. The chain joins TRBV29-1 to TRBJ2-3, with 15 bases matching TRBD2. Germline CDR1 SQVTM, CDR2 ANQGSEA. The V and J ends lost 7 bases and 3 bases, in that order; junction bases with no gene match: 5. The CDR3 is 15 amino acids. The CDR3 loop is CSGRGLAGGTDTQYF. The CDR3 bases that were read are TGCAGCGGTAGGGGACTAGCGGGAGGTACAGATACG.

About this clone itself: Read coverage stops 3 residues before the CDR3 terminus; the germline J gene supplies the remainder. V and J are TRBV14 and TRBJ2-3, with D uncertain. Trimming took 1 base from V and 0 from J, leaving 8 bases between them. This CDR3 contains 15 residues. Germline values: CDR1 SGHDN, CDR2 FVKESK. The DNA read from the CDR3 is TGTGCCAGCAGCCAAGTTGGCGGTAGCACAGATACG. Protein: CASSQVGGSTDT. In full, the CDR3 is CASSQVGGSTDTQYF.

As for this clone: The read falls 3 residues short of the CDR3 end, and the missing part is taken from the germline J gene. The rearrangement links TRBV19 to TRBJ2-4; D possibly corresponds to TRBD2 (5 bases). V was shortened by 5 bases and J by 0 bases, with 14 bases between the two germline ends. Germline assignment: CDR1 LNHDA and CDR2 SQIVND (reference sequence). The CDR3 totals 16 residues. Incomplete CDR3 DNA: TGTGCCAGTAGTCCCTTGATCAGCGGAGCCAAAAACATT. Protein: CASSPLISGAKNI. The whole CDR3 protein is CASSPLISGAKNIQYF.

Concerning this clone itself: The read terminates 3 residues before the CDR3 end, so the remaining end is supplied by the germline J gene. This chain links TRBV7-3 with TRBJ2-3; D is uncertain. Per germline, CDR1 SGHTA and CDR2 FQGTGA. The CDR3 extends over 13 amino acids. V gave up 2 bases and J gave up 5 bases, with 8 bases separating them. CDR3 region: CASSLERRDTQYF. CDR3 DNA (partial): TGTGCCAGCAGCTTAGAGCGAAGAGATACG.

Remarks on this clone: Read data end 3 residues before the CDR3 end; the end is taken from the germline J gene. The rearrangement joins TRBV6-4 to TRBJ2-1, with TRBD2 identical over 7 bases. V lost 5 bases, J lost 4 bases, and 8 bases stayed unmatched. The germline V gene has CDR1 MRHNA and CDR2 SNTAGT. The CDR3 contains 15 residues. The part of the CDR3 DNA that was read is TGTGCCAGCAGTCCAAGCGGGGCGGGATACAATGAG. This encodes CASSPSGAGYNE. The whole CDR3 sequence is CASSPSGAGYNEQFF.

Of note for this clone: The read terminates 3 residues ahead of where the CDR3 ends, so the germline J gene completes it. V is TRBV20-1 and J is TRBJ2-3; 8 bases align to TRBD2. The CDR3 covers 14 residues. Trimming took 1 base from V and 5 from J; bases not matched to a gene: 5. The germline gives CDR1 DFQATT, CDR2 SNEGSKA (reference sequence). Partial CDR3 DNA: TGCAGTGCTAGAGGTAGCGGGAATCAAGATACG. Residues: CSARGSGNQDT. In full, the CDR3 is CSARGSGNQDTQYF.

Comment on this clone: The CDR3 end falls 3 residues outside the read, so it is completed with the germline J gene. This chain connects TRBV13 to TRBJ2-2; perhaps TRBD2 as D (6 bases). This CDR3 is built from 15 residues. In germline, CDR1 is PRHDT, CDR2 FYEKMQ (reference sequence). CDR3 region: CASSLESGRISPLFF. CDR3 DNA, as far as it was read: TGTGCCAGCAGCTTAGAGTCAGGGAGGATTTCACCG.

Concerning this clone itself: The CDR3 is cut off 3 residues early in the read; its end comes from the germline J gene. The chain combines TRBV14 with TRBJ2-1; 10 bases fit TRBD2. CDR1 SGHDN and CDR2 FVKESK come from the germline V gene. V was clipped by 2 bases and J by 5 bases; unmatched bases: 3. The CDR3 runs to 15 residues. The CDR3 loop reads CASSQPGLAHNEQFF. CDR3 bases read: TGTGCCAGCAGCCAACCGGGACTAGCGCACAATGAG.

CDR3 DNA (partial): TGTGCCAGCTCACCGACAGTAACCCAAGAGACC. Translating gives CASSPTVTQET. The whole CDR3 protein reads CASSPTVTQETQYF. The chain joins TRBV18 to TRBJ2-5; TRBD1 is a possible D gene (5 bases). The read falls 3 residues short of the CDR3 end, and the missing part is taken from the germline J gene. This CDR3 comprises 14 residues. Deletions cut 3 bases from V and 1 base from J, with 9 bases between. Germline loops: CDR1 KGHSH, CDR2 LQKENI.

Worth noting for this clone: The read ends 3 residues early relative to the CDR3; the germline J gene fills the gap. The chain carries TRBV10-3 and TRBJ2-5; 9 bases are a match to TRBD1. CDR3 length: 13 amino acids. CDR1 and CDR2 (germline): ENHRY, SYGVKD. The ends lost 10 bases at V and 4 bases at J; junction bases unmatched: 7. The part of the CDR3 DNA that was read is TGTGCCACCAACGGACAGGGGACAGAGACC. Translation gives CATNGQGTET. The whole CDR3 protein reads CATNGQGTETQYF.

Notes on this clone: Read coverage stops 3 residues before the CDR3 terminus; the germline J gene supplies the remainder. The rearrangement links TRBV12-3 or TRBV12-4 to TRBJ2-1; D possibly corresponds to TRBD1 (5 bases). V lost 5 bases, J lost 7 bases, and 9 bases lay in between. There are 12 residues in the CDR3. The CDR3 DNA, read in part, is TGTGCCAGCAGTATGGACATGAATGAG. It specifies CASSMDMNE. The full-length CDR3 reads as CASSMDMNEQFF.

In regard to this clone: The read ends 3 residues early relative to the CDR3; the germline J gene fills the gap. The chain has TRBV11-2 and TRBJ1-2, with a tentative D call TRBD1 (5 bases). This CDR3 has 15 residues. CDR1 is SGHAT, CDR2 FQNNGV, per germline. CDR3 sequence: CASSLDRAGWTGYTF. The sequenced CDR3 bases are TGTGCCAGCAGCTTAGATAGAGCGGGCTGGACAGGC. Variable domain in full (rest from reference TRBV11-2 and TRBJ1-2): EAGVAQSPRYKIIEKRQSVAFWCNPISGHATLYWYQQILGQGPKLLIQFQNNGVVDDSQLPKDRFSAERLKGVDSTLKIQPAKLEDSAVYLCASSLDRAGWTGYTFGSGTRLTVV.

For this clone: Read sequence stops 3 residues before the CDR3 end, and the germline J gene provides the missing end. The V call is TRBV10-3, the J call TRBJ1-3; no reliable D call. The V end lost 6 bases, the J end lost 2 bases, and 11 bases lay between the germline ends. This CDR3 region has 14 residues. CDR1 and CDR2 (germline): ENHRY, SYGVKD. The covered CDR3 bases are TGTGCCATCAGGCCTGGCATGGCTGGAAACACC. Residues: CAIRPGMAGNT. The whole CDR3 sequence is CAIRPGMAGNTIYF.

As to this clone: The read ends 3 residues before the CDR3 terminus; that terminus is restored from the germline J gene. The chain combines TRBV5-1 with TRBJ2-4; 7 positions match TRBD1. This CDR3 contains 15 residues. From germline, CDR1 is SGHRS and CDR2 YFSETQ. The DNA read from the CDR3 is TGCGCCAGCAGCTTGGGACAGGGTTTGGCCTATGGT. This gives the protein CASSLGQGLAYG. Given in full, the CDR3 is CASSLGQGLAYGQYF.

Concerning this clone itself: With the read ending 3 residues before the CDR3 end, the germline J gene is used to fill in that end. The chain has TRBV6-2 or TRBV6-3 and TRBJ2-4; 8 bases line up with TRBD1. The CDR3 runs to 14 residues. CDR1 and CDR2 (germline): MNHEY, SVGEGT. CDR3 DNA (partial): TGTGCCAGCAGTGACGACAGGGGCCGGGATGGT. It codes for CASSDDRGRDG. In full, the CDR3 reads CASSDDRGRDGQYF.

In regard to this clone: The CDR3 end falls 3 residues outside the read, so it is completed with the germline J gene. The V and J genes are TRBV7-6 and TRBJ1-2; 7 bases line up with TRBD1. Germline-derived CDR1 and CDR2 are SGHVS and FNYEAQ. The CDR3 loop spans 16 amino acids. J was trimmed by 0 bases and V by 5 bases; bases with no gene match: 9. The CDR3 protein is CASSQGDFEANYGYTF. The sequenced part of the CDR3 DNA is TGTGCCAGCAGCCAGGGGGATTTCGAAGCTAACTATGGC.

About this clone: The read falls 3 residues short of the CDR3 end, and the missing part is taken from the germline J gene. The chain employs TRBV2 and TRBJ2-4; D not resolved. The CDR3 sequence is 13 residues long. Germline loops: CDR1 SNHLY, CDR2 FYNNEI. The CDR3 loop is CASSSAVQGGQYF. Partial CDR3 DNA: TGTGCCAGCAGTAGCGCAGTACAAGGTGGT.

As regards this clone: Coverage ceases 3 residues before the CDR3 finishes, and the germline J gene fills in the end. The chain has TRBV2 and TRBJ2-5; 7 bases agree with TRBD2. Germline values: CDR1 SNHLY, CDR2 FYNNEI. The CDR3 covers 15 residues. The V gene end was trimmed by 10 bases and the J gene end by 4 bases; junction bases not matched to a gene: 15. CDR3 DNA (partial): TGTGCCACCAAGTTGGCGGGGGTGGAAGGAGAGACC. Protein product: CATKLAGVEGET. The whole CDR3 protein reads CATKLAGVEGETQYF. Supplemented by reference TRBV2 and TRBJ2-5, the full variable domain reads EPEVTQTPSHQVTQMGQEVILRCVPISNHLYFYWYRQILGQKVEFLVSFYNNEISEKSEIFDDQFSVERPDGSNFTLKIRSTKLEDSAMYFCATKLAGVEGETQYFGPGTRLLVL.

A remark on this clone: The read ends 3 residues early relative to the CDR3; the germline J gene fills the gap. The gene calls are TRBV20-1 and TRBJ2-3, with TRBD2 identical over 9 bases. Germline loops: CDR1 DFQATT, CDR2 SNEGSKA (reference sequence). The J segment lost 7 bases and the V segment lost 4 bases, leaving 15 bases of the junction unmatched. The CDR3 has 16 amino acids. The sequenced part of the CDR3 DNA is TGCAGTGCTACCGGGACTAGCCGCTCTATGGTATATACG. Amino acid sequence: CSATGTSRSMVYT. The whole CDR3 protein is CSATGTSRSMVYTQYF.